This is a list of T cell receptor beta chains from one sample in a study of T cells after yellow fever vaccination. TCRdb re-analysed the 5' RACE reads in MiXCR, keeping a single row per CDR3 protein. The sample includes approximately 300,000 distinct CDR3 sequences, around 13% of them seen just once. The sequences come from CD4+ T cells sorted from PBMCs, collected 45 days after the yellow fever booster vaccination. The receptors were sampled from a man aged 30-40 years who received the YFV17D yellow fever vaccine. CDR3s include the opening cysteine and the closing phenylalanine or tryptophan. A D gene is named only where the DNA matches it firmly. Clone size appears in some rows only: once, few, many, or a class for an expanded clone.

j_call d_call clone_size v_call cdr3_length cdr3_nt cdr3_aa
TRBJ1-2 - - TRBV12-3/TRBV12-4 14 TGTGCCAGCAGTCCCGCTAGGGATAACTATGGCTACACCTTC CASSPARDNYGYTF
TRBJ2-2 - - TRBV27 14 TGTGCCAGCAGTCCTCGAGCAGTCACCGGGGAGCTGTTTTTT CASSPRAVTGELFF
TRBJ1-1 - - TRBV21-1 13 TGTGCCAGCCCTGGATCCGGACGGTATGAAGCTTTCTTT CASPGSGRYEAFF
TRBJ2-5 TRBD2 - TRBV7-2 17 TGTGCCAGCAGCACCGGGCTCGGGAGGGTATACCAAGAGACCCAGTACTTC CASSTGLGRVYQETQYF
TRBJ2-2 TRBD2 few TRBV5-4 16 TGTGCCAGCAGCATGTTAGCGGGAGCGAACACCGGGGAGCTGTTTTTT CASSMLAGANTGELFF
TRBJ2-2 - - TRBV7-8 16 TGTGCCAGCAGCTTAGAGGCTGGGCCCACCCCCGGGGAGCTGTTTTTT CASSLEAGPTPGELFF
TRBJ2-5 - - TRBV12-3/TRBV12-4 16 TGTGCCAGCAGACCCCCGGGGTTAGCGATCCAAGAGACCCAGTACTTC CASRPPGLAIQETQYF
TRBJ2-1 - - TRBV29-1 14 TGCAGCCCCCCGAGGACCCCAACCTACAATGAGCAGTTCTTC CSPPRTPTYNEQFF
TRBJ2-2 - - TRBV7-6 13 TGTGCCAGCAGCCGACACTACACCGGGGAGCTGTTTTTT CASSRHYTGELFF
TRBJ1-2 - many TRBV6-6 11 TGTGCCAGCAGTTACGGTTATGGCTACACCTTC CASSYGYGYTF
TRBJ2-7 - few TRBV29-1 13 TGCAGCGTTGAGACAGGAGATTCCTACGAGCAGTACTTC CSVETGDSYEQYF
TRBJ2-7 TRBD1 - TRBV4-3 15 TGCGCCAGCAGCCAAGATGGGACAGGACCCTACGAGCAGTACTTC CASSQDGTGPYEQYF
TRBJ2-1 - - TRBV20-1 12 TGCAGTGCTAGTCCAGGGCATGGTGAGCAGTTCTTC CSASPGHGEQFF